This T cell receptor (beta chain) is drawn from a study of blood T cell repertoires in COVID-19. For the study at large: The origin of the acute and convalescent COVID-19 samples was the United States, Italy and Spain. PBMCs, B-cell-depleted T cells, or T cells were the source of the cDNA or gDNA that made up the material.

Source study methods: The authors estimated nucleated cell counts from reference gene primer amplification. Assay: immunoSEQ multiplex PCR; the TCRdb copy retains only in-frame clones and omits some. That table is the source of V, J and clone size, and D and trimming were worked out from the DNA. Here the sample spans some 91,000 clones, approximately 90% being singletons. CDR3 length: 19 amino acids. The J gene is TRBJ1-2, the V gene TRBV21-1; the listed D gene, TRBD1, was not tested against the DNA. TRBV21-1 is annotated as a pseudogene. Sequenced input: peripheral blood. The TCR originated in a man aged 55-75 years with acute or convalescent COVID-19. The CDR3 region has the DNA TGTGCCAGCAGCAAAGACCGTAGGGGGCGGGGTGGTACGACAGGGTTTTGTACCTTC. Its protein is CASSKDRRGRGGTTGFCTF.